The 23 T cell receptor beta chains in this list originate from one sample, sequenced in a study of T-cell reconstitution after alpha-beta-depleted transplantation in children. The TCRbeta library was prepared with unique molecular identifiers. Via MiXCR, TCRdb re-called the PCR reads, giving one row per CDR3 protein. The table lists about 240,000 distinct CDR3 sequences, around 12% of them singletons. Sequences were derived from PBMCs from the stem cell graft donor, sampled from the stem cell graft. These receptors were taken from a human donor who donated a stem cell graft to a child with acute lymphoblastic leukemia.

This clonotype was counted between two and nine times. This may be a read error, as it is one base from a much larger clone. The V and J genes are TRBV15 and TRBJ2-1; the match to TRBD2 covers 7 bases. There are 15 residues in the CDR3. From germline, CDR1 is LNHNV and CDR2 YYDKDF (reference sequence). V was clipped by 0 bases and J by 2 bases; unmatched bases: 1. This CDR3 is CATSREREAYNEQFF. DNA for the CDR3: TGTGCCACCAGCAGAGAACGGGAGGCCTACAATGAGCAGTTCTTC. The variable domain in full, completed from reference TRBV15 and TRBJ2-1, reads DAMVIQNPRYQVTQFGKPVTLSCSQTLNHNVMYWYQQKSSQAPKLLFHYYDKDFNNEADTPDNFQSRRPNTSFCFLDIRSPGLGDTAMYLCATSREREAYNEQFFGPGTRLTVL.

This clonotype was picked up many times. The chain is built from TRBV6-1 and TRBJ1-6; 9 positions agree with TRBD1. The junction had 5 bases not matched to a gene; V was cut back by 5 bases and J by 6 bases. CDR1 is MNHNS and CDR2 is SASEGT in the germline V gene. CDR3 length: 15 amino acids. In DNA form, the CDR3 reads TGTGCCAGCAGTCCCCTGGGACAGGGTAATTCACCCCTCCACTTT. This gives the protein CASSPLGQGNSPLHF.

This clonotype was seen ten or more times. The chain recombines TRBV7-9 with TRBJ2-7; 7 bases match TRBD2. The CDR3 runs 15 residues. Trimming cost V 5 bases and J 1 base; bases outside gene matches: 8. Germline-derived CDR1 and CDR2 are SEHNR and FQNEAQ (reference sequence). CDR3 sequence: CASSPRGGGSYEQYF. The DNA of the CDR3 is TGTGCCAGCAGCCCCCGAGGCGGGGGTTCCTACGAGCAGTACTTC.

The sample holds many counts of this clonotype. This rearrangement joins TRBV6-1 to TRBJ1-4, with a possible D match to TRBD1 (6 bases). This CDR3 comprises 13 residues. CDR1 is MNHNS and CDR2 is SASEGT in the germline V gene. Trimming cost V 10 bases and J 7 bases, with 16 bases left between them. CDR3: CATSRAQGEKLFF. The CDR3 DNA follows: TGTGCCACCTCCCGGGCACAGGGTGAAAAACTGTTTTTT.

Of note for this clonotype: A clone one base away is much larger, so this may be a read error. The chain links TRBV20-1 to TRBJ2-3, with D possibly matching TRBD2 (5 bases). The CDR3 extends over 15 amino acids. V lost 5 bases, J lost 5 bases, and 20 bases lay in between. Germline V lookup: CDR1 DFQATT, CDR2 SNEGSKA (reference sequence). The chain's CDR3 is CSAYPGTSSLDTQYF. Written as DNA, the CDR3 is TGCAGTGCTTACCCAGGAACCTCTAGCTTAGATACGCAGTATTTT.

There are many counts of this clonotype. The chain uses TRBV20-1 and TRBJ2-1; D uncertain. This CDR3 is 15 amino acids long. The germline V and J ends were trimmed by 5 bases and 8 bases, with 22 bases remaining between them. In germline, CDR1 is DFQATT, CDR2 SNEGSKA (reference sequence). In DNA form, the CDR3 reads TGCAGTGCTGTAGCCTTGTACGAGGTAGTCTATGAGCAGTTCTTC. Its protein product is CSAVALYEVVYEQFF.

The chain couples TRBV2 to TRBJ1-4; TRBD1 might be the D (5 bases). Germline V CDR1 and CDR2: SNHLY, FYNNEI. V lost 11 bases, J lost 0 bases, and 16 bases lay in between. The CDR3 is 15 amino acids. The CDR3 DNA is TGTGCCGGAAAGAAAGACAGTGCAACTAATGAAAAACTGTTTTTT. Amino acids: CAGKKDSATNEKLFF.

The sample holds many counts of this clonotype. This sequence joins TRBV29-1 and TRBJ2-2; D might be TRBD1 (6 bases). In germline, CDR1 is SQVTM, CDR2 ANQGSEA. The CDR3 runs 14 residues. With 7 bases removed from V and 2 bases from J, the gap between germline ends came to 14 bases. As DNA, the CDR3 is TGCAGCGCCGCGCCGGGACACAACACCGGGGAGCTGTTTTTT. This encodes CSAAPGHNTGELFF.

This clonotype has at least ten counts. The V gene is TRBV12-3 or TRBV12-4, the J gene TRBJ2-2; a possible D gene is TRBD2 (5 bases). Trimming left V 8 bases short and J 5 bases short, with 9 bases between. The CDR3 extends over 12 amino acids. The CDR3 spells CASEGVTGELFF. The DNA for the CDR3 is TGTGCCAGCGAGGGAGTGACCGGGGAGCTGTTTTTT.

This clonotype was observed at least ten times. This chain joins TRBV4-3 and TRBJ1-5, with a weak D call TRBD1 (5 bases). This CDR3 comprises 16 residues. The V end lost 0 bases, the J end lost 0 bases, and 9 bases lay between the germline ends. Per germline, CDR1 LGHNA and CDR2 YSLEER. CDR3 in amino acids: CASSQDGGNSNQPQHF. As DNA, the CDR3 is TGCGCCAGCAGCCAAGATGGGGGTAATAGCAATCAGCCCCAGCATTTT.

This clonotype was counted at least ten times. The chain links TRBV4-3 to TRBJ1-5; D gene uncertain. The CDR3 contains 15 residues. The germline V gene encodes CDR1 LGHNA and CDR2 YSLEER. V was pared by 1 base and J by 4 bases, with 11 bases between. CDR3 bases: TGCGCCAGCAGCCAAGGCAACGGAGCAAATCAGCCCCAGCATTTT. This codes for CASSQGNGANQPQHF.

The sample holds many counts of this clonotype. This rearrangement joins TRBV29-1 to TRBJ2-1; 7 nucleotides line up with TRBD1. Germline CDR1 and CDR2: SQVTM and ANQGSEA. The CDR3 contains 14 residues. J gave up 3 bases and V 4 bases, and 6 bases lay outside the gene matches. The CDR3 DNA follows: TGCAGCGTTGTTTCGGACAGGTACTACAATGAGCAGTTCTTC. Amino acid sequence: CSVVSDRYYNEQFF.

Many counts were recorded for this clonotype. The CDR3 coding sequence is TGTGCCAGCAGCTTGCTAGCGGGACCAGATACGCAGTATTTT. It is translated as CASSLLAGPDTQYF. The V gene is TRBV7-9, the J gene TRBJ2-3; 9 bases map to TRBD2. The CDR3 is 14 residues long. The junction had 2 bases not matched to a gene; V was cut back by 3 bases and J by 4 bases. Germline CDR1 is SEHNR and CDR2 is FQNEAQ (reference sequence).

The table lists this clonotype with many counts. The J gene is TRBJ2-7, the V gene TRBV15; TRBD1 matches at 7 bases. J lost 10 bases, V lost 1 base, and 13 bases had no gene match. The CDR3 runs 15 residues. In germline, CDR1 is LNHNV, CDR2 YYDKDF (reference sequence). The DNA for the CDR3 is TGTGCCACCAGCAGAGTGACAGGGACATTCGGCGAACAGTACTTC. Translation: CATSRVTGTFGEQYF. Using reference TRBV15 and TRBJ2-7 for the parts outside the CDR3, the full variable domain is DAMVIQNPRYQVTQFGKPVTLSCSQTLNHNVMYWYQQKSSQAPKLLFHYYDKDFNNEADTPDNFQSRRPNTSFCFLDIRSPGLGDTAMYLCATSRVTGTFGEQYFGPGTRLTVT.

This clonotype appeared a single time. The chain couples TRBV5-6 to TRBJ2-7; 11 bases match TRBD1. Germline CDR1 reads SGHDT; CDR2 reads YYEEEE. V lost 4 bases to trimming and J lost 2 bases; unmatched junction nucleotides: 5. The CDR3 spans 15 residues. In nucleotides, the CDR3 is TGTGCCAGCAGCGGCTCGGGACAGGGGGCCTACGAGCAGTACTTC. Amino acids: CASSGSGQGAYEQYF.

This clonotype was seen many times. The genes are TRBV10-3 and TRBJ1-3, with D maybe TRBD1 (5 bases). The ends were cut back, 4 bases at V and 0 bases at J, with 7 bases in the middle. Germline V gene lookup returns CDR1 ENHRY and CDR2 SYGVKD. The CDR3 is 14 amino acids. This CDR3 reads CAISGGSSGNTIYF. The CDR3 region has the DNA TGTGCCATCAGTGGGGGGAGCTCTGGAAACACCATATATTTT.

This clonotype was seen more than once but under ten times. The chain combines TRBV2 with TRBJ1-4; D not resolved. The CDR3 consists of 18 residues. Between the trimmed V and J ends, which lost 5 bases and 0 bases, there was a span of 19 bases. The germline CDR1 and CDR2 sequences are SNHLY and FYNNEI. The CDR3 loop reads CASSPTRRGISTNEKLFF. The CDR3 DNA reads TGTGCCAGCAGTCCTACCCGCCGGGGTATTTCAACTAATGAAAAACTGTTTTTT. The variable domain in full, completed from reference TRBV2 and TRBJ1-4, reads EPEVTQTPSHQVTQMGQEVILRCVPISNHLYFYWYRQILGQKVEFLVSFYNNEISEKSEIFDDQFSVERPDGSNFTLKIRSTKLEDSAMYFCASSPTRRGISTNEKLFFGSGTQLSVL.

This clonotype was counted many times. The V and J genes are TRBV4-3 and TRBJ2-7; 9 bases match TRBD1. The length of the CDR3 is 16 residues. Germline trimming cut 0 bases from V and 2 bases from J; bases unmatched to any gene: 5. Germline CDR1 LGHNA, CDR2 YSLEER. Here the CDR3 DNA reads TGCGCCAGCAGCCAAGACCCGGGACAGGGCACCTACGAGCAGTACTTC. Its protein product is CASSQDPGQGTYEQYF.

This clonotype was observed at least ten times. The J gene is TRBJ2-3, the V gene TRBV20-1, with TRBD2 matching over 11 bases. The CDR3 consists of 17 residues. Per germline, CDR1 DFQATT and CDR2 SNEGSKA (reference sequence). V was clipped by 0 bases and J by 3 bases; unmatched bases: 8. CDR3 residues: CSAREISGRAGTDTQYF. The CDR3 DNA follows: TGCAGTGCTAGAGAGATTAGCGGGAGGGCCGGAACAGATACGCAGTATTTT.

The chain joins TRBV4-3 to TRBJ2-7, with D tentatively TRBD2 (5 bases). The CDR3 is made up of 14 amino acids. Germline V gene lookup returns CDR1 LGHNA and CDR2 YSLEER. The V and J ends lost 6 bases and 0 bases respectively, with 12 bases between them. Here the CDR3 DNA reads TGCGCCAGCAGTCCCTCCGGGGACTCCTACGAGCAGTACTTC. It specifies CASSPSGDSYEQYF.

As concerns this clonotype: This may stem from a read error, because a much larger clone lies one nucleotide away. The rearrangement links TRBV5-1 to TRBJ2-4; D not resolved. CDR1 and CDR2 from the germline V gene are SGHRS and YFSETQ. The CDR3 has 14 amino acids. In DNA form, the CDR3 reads TGCGCCAGCAGCTTGGATTCGAGCAAAAACAGTCAGTACTTC. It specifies CASSLDSSKNSQYF.

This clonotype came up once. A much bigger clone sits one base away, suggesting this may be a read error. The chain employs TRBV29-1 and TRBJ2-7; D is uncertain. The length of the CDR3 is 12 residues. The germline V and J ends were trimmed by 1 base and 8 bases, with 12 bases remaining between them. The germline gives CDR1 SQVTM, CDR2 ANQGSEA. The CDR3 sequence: CSVEGVGYKQYF. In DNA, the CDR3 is TGCAGCGTTGAAGGGGTCGGATACAAGCAGTACTTC.

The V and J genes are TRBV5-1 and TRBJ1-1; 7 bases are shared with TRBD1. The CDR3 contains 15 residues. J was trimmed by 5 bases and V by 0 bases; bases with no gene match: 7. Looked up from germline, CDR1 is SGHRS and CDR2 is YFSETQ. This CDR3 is CASSLDRGWQTEAFF. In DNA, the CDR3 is TGCGCCAGCAGCTTGGACAGGGGTTGGCAAACTGAAGCTTTCTTT.